The entry that follows covers one T cell receptor beta chain sequence. The target antigen is unknown. J gave up 6 bases and V 5 bases, and 12 bases lay outside the gene matches. The CDR3 runs 16 residues. CDR1 and CDR2 (germline): SGHRS, YFSETQ. Assay used: immunoSEQ multiplex PCR; TCRdb lists only in-frame clones, some missing. The sample gives roughly 2,000,000 clones, roughly 94% of which show up once; more than 0.95% is in the top ten. The source of the sample is a study of shared clonotypes between healthy human individuals. It was CD45RO-negative cells, positively selected for CCR7, that made up naive CD8 cells, with terminally differentiated effector memory CD45RA+ cells excluded. Healthy and HIV-negative, the adult donors had no recent acute infections or vaccinations. General study points: Shared clonotypes across all four donors exceeded non-shared ones in generation probability. The genetic and exposure-history diversity represented was limited by few donors. In the sorted subsets, rarefaction showed sequencing was incomplete despite large depth.

This clonotype was sampled from a man aged 18 to 30 in good health. The sample was naive CD8+ T cells sorted from blood. V and J are TRBV5-1 and TRBJ2-7; 12 bases match TRBD2. CDR3 nucleotide sequence: TGCGCCAGCAGTGGGGGACTAGCGGGTCTTGTTTCCGAGCAGTACTTC. The encoded protein is CASSGGLAGLVSEQYF.